This TCR beta chain was retrieved from a study of blood T cells in healthy people across ages. Healthy Caucasians from Russia aged roughly 6 to 95 served as donors. Primed by a sample-barcoded 5' primer and a J-beta primer mix, a second PCR proceeded for about 6 to 12 cycles. Each cDNA molecule carried a tag from a template-switch adaptor that contained 12 random nucleotides. TCRdb recomputed calls from the 5' RACE reads with MiXCR, one row per CDR3 protein. The sample shows hundreds of thousands of distinct CDR3 sequences, 55% to 75% of them seen only once. Overall study results and limits: Per million T cells, TCR beta diversity dropped roughly linearly as age increased. It was not possible, with unsorted PBMCs, to conclusively compare naive and antigen-experienced cells.

For this clonotype: The antigen is unknown.

The CDR3 has 16 residues. The V gene end was trimmed by 4 bases and the J gene end by 7 bases; junction bases not matched to a gene: 13. CDR1 SGHVS and CDR2 FQNEAQ come from the germline V gene. This receptor was taken from a man aged 30 to 39 in good health. The sample consisted of blood. V usage is TRBV7-8 and J usage is TRBJ2-1; 7 nucleotides line up with TRBD2. The CDR3 loop is CASSWGPGGGDNEQFF. CDR3 sequence (DNA): TGTGCCAGCAGCTGGGGACCCGGCGGGGGTGATAATGAGCAGTTCTTC.